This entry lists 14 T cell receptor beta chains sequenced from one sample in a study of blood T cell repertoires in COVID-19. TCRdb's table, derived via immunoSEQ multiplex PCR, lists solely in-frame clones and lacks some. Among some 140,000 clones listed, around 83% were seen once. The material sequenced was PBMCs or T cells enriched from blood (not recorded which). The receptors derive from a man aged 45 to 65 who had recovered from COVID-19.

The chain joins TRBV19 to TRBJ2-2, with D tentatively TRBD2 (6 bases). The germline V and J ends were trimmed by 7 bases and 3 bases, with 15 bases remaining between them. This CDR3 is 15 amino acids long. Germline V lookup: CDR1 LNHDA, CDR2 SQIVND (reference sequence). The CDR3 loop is CASNRGFTDTGELFF. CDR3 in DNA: TGTGCCAGTAATCGGGGGTTTACGGACACCGGGGAGCTGTTTTTT.

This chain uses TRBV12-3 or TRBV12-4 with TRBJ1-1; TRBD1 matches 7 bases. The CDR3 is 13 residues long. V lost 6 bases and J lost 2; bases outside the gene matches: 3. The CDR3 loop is CASSGQENTEAFF. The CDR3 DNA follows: TGTGCCAGCAGCGGACAGGAAAACACTGAAGCTTTCTTT.

CDR3 nucleotide sequence: TGTGCCAGCAGCTCGGGACAGGGGTTGGACTATGGCTACACCTTC. Translation gives CASSSGQGLDYGYTF. The chain links TRBV9 to TRBJ1-2, with 10 bases lining up with TRBD1. Germline V gene data show CDR1 as SGDLS and CDR2 as YYNGEE. The junction had 6 bases not matched to a gene; V was cut back by 4 bases and J by 3 bases. This CDR3 is built from 15 residues.

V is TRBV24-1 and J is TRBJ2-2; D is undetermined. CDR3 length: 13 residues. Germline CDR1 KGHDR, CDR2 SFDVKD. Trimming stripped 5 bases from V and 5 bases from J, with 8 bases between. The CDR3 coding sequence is TGTGCCACCAGTGGCGTACAGACCGGGGAGCTGTTTTTT. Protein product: CATSGVQTGELFF.

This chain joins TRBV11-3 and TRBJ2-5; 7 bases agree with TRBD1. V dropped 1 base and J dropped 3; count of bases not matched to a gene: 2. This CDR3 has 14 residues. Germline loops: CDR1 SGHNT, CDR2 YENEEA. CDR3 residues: CASSLGQGEETQYF. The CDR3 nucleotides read TGTGCCAGCAGCTTAGGACAGGGAGAAGAGACCCAGTACTTC.

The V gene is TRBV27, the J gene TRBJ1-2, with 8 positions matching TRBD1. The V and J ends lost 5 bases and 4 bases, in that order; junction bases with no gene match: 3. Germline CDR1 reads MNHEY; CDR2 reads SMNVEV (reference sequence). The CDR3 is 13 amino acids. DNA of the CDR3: TGTGCCAGCAGTCCACAGGGGGGCTATGGCTACACCTTC. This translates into CASSPQGGYGYTF.

The CDR3 DNA reads TGTGCCAGCAGTACGAACTCGGAGTTTTTCTATGGCTACACCTTC. Translating gives CASSTNSEFFYGYTF. The chain links TRBV6-5 to TRBJ1-2; D is uncertain. V dropped 5 bases and J dropped 4 bases, with 17 bases sitting between them. Germline-derived CDR1 and CDR2 are MNHEY and SVGAGI. The CDR3 is 15 residues long.

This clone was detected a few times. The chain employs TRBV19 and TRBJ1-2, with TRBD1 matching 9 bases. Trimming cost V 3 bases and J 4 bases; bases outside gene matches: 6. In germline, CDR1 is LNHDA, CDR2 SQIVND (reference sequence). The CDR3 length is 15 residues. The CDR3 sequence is CASSIGQGPLYGYTF. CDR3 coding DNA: TGTGCCAGTAGTATCGGACAGGGGCCCCTCTATGGCTACACCTTC.

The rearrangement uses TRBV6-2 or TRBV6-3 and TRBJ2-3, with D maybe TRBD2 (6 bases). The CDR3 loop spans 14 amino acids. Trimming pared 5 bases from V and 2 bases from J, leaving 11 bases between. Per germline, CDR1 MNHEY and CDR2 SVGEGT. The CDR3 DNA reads TGTGCCAGCAGTCTCTCTAGCGACACAGATACGCAGTATTTT. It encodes CASSLSSDTDTQYF.

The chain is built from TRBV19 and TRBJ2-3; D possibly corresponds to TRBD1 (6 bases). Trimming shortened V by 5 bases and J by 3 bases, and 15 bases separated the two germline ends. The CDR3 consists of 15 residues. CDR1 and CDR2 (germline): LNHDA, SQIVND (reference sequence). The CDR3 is CASSLARGRTDTQYF. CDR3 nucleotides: TGTGCCAGTAGTTTGGCCAGGGGAAGGACAGATACGCAGTATTTT. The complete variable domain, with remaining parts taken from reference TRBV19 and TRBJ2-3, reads DGGITQSPKYLFRKEGQNVTLSCEQNLNHDAMYWYRQDPGQGLRLIYYSQIVNDFQKGDIAEGYSVSREKKESFPLTVTSAQKNPTAFYLCASSLARGRTDTQYFGPGTRLTVL.

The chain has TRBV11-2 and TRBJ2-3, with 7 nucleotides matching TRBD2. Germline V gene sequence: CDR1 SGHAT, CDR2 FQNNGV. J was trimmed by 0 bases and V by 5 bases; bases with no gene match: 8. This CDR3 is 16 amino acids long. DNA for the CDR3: TGTGCCAGCAGCCCAAATAGCGGGCTTAGCACAGATACGCAGTATTTT. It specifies CASSPNSGLSTDTQYF. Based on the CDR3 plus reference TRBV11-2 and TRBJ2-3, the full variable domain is EAGVAQSPRYKIIEKRQSVAFWCNPISGHATLYWYQQILGQGPKLLIQFQNNGVVDDSQLPKDRFSAERLKGVDSTLKIQPAKLEDSAVYLCASSPNSGLSTDTQYFGPGTRLTVL.

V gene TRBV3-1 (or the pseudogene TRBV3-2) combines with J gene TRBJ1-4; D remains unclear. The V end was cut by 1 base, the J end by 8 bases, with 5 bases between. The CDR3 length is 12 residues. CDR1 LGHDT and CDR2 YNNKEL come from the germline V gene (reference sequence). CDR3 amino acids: CASSQVQEKLFF. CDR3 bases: TGTGCCAGCAGCCAAGTTCAGGAAAAACTGTTTTTT.

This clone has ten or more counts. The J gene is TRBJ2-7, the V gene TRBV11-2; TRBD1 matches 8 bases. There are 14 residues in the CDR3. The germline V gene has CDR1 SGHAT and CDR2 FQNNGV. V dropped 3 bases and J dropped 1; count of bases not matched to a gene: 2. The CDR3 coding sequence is TGTGCCAGCAGCTTCCAGGGGGCTTCCTACGAGCAGTACTTC. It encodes CASSFQGASYEQYF.

The DNA of the CDR3 is TGTGCCAGCAGCCCCCGGGGGGGGGATACCAACGAGCAGTACTTC. Its protein is CASSPRGGDTNEQYF. This rearrangement joins TRBV7-2 to TRBJ2-7; 8 positions match TRBD2. J was trimmed by 5 bases and V by 5 bases; bases with no gene match: 11. This CDR3 contains 15 residues. The germline CDR1 and CDR2 sequences are SGHTA and FQGNSA.